The 22 T cell receptor beta chains listed next were all sequenced from one sample in a study of cytomegalovirus exposure and HLA in healthy donors. TCRdb's table, derived via immunoSEQ multiplex PCR, lists solely in-frame clones and lacks some. The sample holds 150,000 to 200,000 clones; roughly nine tenths are singletons and the top ten take roughly 5.8%. The sequencing input was PBMCs. All receptors derive from a woman aged 30 to 39 in good health and CMV-seronegative.

The rearrangement joins TRBV13 to TRBJ2-1; the D is unclear. The CDR3 has 15 amino acids. The germline gives CDR1 PRHDT, CDR2 FYEKMQ (reference sequence). V was cut by 5 bases and J by 0 bases, with 11 bases left in between. The chain's CDR3 is CASSEGYSSYNEQFF. The CDR3, as DNA: TGTGCCAGCAGCGAAGGCTATAGCTCCTACAATGAGCAGTTCTTC. The entire variable domain, with the rest obtained from reference TRBV13 and TRBJ2-1, is as follows: AAGVIQSPRHLIKEKRETATLKCYPIPRHDTVYWYQQGPGQDPQFLISFYEKMQSDKGSIPDRFSAQQFSDYHSELNMSSLELGDSALYFCASSEGYSSYNEQFFGPGTRLTVL.

This chain connects TRBV5-1 to TRBJ2-1; D is unclear. The germline V gene has CDR1 SGHRS and CDR2 YFSETQ. V lost 0 bases, J lost 6 bases, and 7 bases lay in between. The CDR3 runs 13 residues. The CDR3 reads CASSLVEANEQFF. CDR3 sequence (DNA): TGCGCCAGCAGCTTGGTTGAGGCCAATGAGCAGTTCTTC.

The chain combines TRBV29-1 with TRBJ2-7; no reliable D call. CDR3 length equals 12 residues. Per germline, CDR1 SQVTM and CDR2 ANQGSEA. Between the trimmed V and J ends, which lost 7 bases and 0 bases, there was a span of 10 bases. The CDR3, as DNA: TGCAGCGCCTCAGCTCCCTCCTACGAGCAGTACTTC. Translation gives CSASAPSYEQYF.

This clone is a singleton in its sample. The chain recombines TRBV5-4 with TRBJ2-1; 14 nucleotides agree with TRBD2. V shed 4 bases, J shed 9 bases, and the junction held 6 bases outside the gene matches. CDR1 and CDR2 from the germline V gene are SGHNT and YYREEE (reference sequence). The CDR3 has 15 amino acids. The CDR3 bases are TGTGCCAGCAGCCCTCCGGGACTAGCGGGAGTTGAGCAGTTCTTC. Its protein product is CASSPPGLAGVEQFF.

The chain uses TRBV29-1 and TRBJ1-1; 7 bases align to TRBD1. CDR1 and CDR2 (germline): SQVTM, ANQGSEA. The CDR3 covers 13 residues. J lost 0 bases, V lost 4 bases, and 2 bases had no gene match. CDR3 DNA sequence: TGCAGCGTTGCGACAGGGTTGAACACTGAAGCTTTCTTT. This encodes CSVATGLNTEAFF.

The chain couples TRBV7-9 to TRBJ2-2; D is possibly TRBD2 (5 bases). CDR1 is SEHNR and CDR2 is FQNEAQ in the germline V gene (reference sequence). V lost 0 bases, J lost 4 bases, and 12 bases lay in between. The CDR3 loop spans 16 amino acids. Here the CDR3 reads CASSLAGGFLTGELFF. The CDR3 region has the DNA TGTGCCAGCAGCTTAGCTGGAGGATTTCTCACCGGGGAGCTGTTTTTT.

The gene calls are TRBV27 and TRBJ2-5; D ambiguous. The ends were cut back, 0 bases at V and 5 bases at J, with 7 bases in the middle. The CDR3 length is 13 residues. Germline loops: CDR1 MNHEY, CDR2 SMNVEV (reference sequence). The CDR3 is CASSLSGSETQYF. The CDR3 coding sequence is TGTGCCAGCAGTTTATCAGGTAGCGAGACCCAGTACTTC.

The chain carries TRBV7-2 and TRBJ2-3; unclear D gene. V shed 1 base and J shed 4 bases, with 3 bases lying between them. Germline lookup yields CDR1 SGHTA and CDR2 FQGNSA. The CDR3 totals 12 residues. The CDR3: CASSLVSDTQYF. CDR3 coding DNA: TGTGCCAGCAGCTTAGTCTCAGATACGCAGTATTTT.

The gene calls are TRBV18 and TRBJ1-5; 8 bases are a match to TRBD1. This CDR3 region has 16 residues. The V and J ends lost 2 bases and 0 bases, in that order; junction bases with no gene match: 3. Germline values: CDR1 KGHSH, CDR2 LQKENI. CDR3 sequence reads: CASSPGTGYSNQPQHF. In DNA, the CDR3 is TGTGCCAGCTCACCAGGGACAGGTTATAGCAATCAGCCCCAGCATTTT.

V usage is TRBV27 and J usage is TRBJ2-7; D is possibly TRBD1 (5 bases). The CDR3 has 14 amino acids. CDR1 and CDR2 from the germline V gene are MNHEY and SMNVEV (reference sequence). The V gene lost 3 bases and the J gene lost 2 bases, with 11 bases spanning the gap. The CDR3 here is CASSLAGSAYEQYF. Written as DNA, the CDR3 is TGTGCCAGCAGTTTGGCAGGGTCGGCCTACGAGCAGTACTTC.

The V call is TRBV18, the J call TRBJ1-2; perhaps TRBD1 as D (5 bases). CDR1 and CDR2 from the germline V gene are KGHSH and LQKENI. The CDR3 runs 13 residues. Deletions cut 3 bases from V and 3 bases from J, with 8 bases between. The chain's CDR3 is CASSPTDDYGYTF. The CDR3 DNA is TGTGCCAGCTCACCGACAGACGACTATGGCTACACCTTC.

A single count supports this clone. The CDR3 DNA reads TGCGCCAGCAGTTACGACAGGGCGCGGGGCGAGCAGTACTTC. It translates to CASSYDRARGEQYF. The chain combines TRBV5-1 with TRBJ2-7; perhaps TRBD1 as D (7 bases). The CDR3 has 14 amino acids. V was pared by 5 bases and J by 6 bases, with 18 bases between. In germline, CDR1 is SGHRS, CDR2 YFSETQ.

The chain links TRBV12-2 to TRBJ2-2; the table's D call of TRBD2 was not tested on the DNA. TRBV12-2 is an annotated pseudogene. The CDR3 is 17 amino acids. In DNA, the CDR3 is TGTGCAAGTCGCCCAAGAGCAGCGGGAGGGAACACCGGGGAGCTGTTTTTT. It specifies CASRPRAAGGNTGELFF.

The J gene is TRBJ1-5, the V gene TRBV7-2; D may be TRBD1 (6 bases). Trimming removed 1 base at V and 6 bases at J, with 13 bases between. The CDR3 has 15 residues. Germline V gene data show CDR1 as SGHTA and CDR2 as FQGNSA. CDR3 loop: CASSLGGGGGQPQHF. As DNA, the CDR3 is TGTGCCAGCAGCTTAGGAGGAGGGGGAGGTCAGCCCCAGCATTTT.

The chain is built from TRBV6-5 and TRBJ1-1; 7 nucleotides match TRBD1. CDR3 size: 14 residues. The V gene end was trimmed by 2 bases and the J gene end by 6 bases; junction bases not matched to a gene: 6. CDR1 is MNHEY and CDR2 is SVGAGI in the germline V gene. The chain's CDR3 is CASSYQITGAEAFF. In nucleotides, the CDR3 is TGTGCCAGCAGTTACCAGATCACAGGGGCTGAAGCTTTCTTT.

The rearrangement joins TRBV19 to TRBJ2-4; 7 bases match TRBD1. The CDR3 loop spans 17 amino acids. Germline CDR1 and CDR2: LNHDA and SQIVND (reference sequence). V was clipped by 4 bases and J by 0 bases; unmatched bases: 9. CDR3 residues: CASSSRGQSLAKNIQYF. The CDR3 nucleotides read TGTGCCAGTAGTAGCAGGGGACAGTCTTTAGCCAAAAACATTCAGTACTTC.

The rearrangement uses TRBV15 and TRBJ1-5, with TRBD1 as a possible D gene (5 bases). The V gene's germline CDR1 is LNHNV and CDR2 YYDKDF (reference sequence). The ends were cut back, 6 bases at V and 0 bases at J, with 18 bases in the middle. The CDR3 loop spans 17 amino acids. In DNA, the CDR3 is TGTGCCACCAGTTGGACCTATCAGGGTAATAGCAATCAGCCCCAGCATTTT. Amino acids: CATSWTYQGNSNQPQHF.

The chain links TRBV9 to TRBJ1-1, with 7 bases identical to TRBD1. CDR3 length: 14 residues. V lost 4 bases, J lost 2 bases, and 5 bases stayed unmatched. The germline V gene encodes CDR1 SGDLS and CDR2 YYNGEE. CDR3 residues: CASSLWDSNTEAFF. CDR3 nucleotide sequence: TGTGCCAGCAGCCTCTGGGACAGCAACACTGAAGCTTTCTTT.

The chain has TRBV5-4 and TRBJ2-7; 7 bases are shared with TRBD1. Per the germline V gene, CDR1 is SGHNT and CDR2 is YYREEE (reference sequence). The CDR3 runs to 15 residues. V shed 1 base and J 0 bases; nucleotides not matched to a gene: 4. CDR3 sequence reads: CASSLMGQSSYEQYF. The DNA for the CDR3 is TGTGCCAGCAGCTTGATGGGACAGAGCTCCTACGAGCAGTACTTC.

The chain has TRBV7-8 and TRBJ2-3, with D perhaps TRBD1 (6 bases). This CDR3 has 15 amino acids. The V end lost 6 bases, the J end lost 2 bases, and 15 bases lay between the germline ends. Germline V lookup: CDR1 SGHVS, CDR2 FQNEAQ. The CDR3 is CASSNIGQSTDTQYF. DNA for the CDR3: TGTGCCAGCAGTAATATCGGACAGTCCACAGATACGCAGTATTTT.

V usage is TRBV4-3 and J usage is TRBJ1-2; 9 bases map to TRBD1. CDR3 length: 17 amino acids. With V trimmed by 2 bases and J by 2 bases, 9 bases remained unmatched. Germline values: CDR1 LGHNA, CDR2 YSLEER. DNA for the CDR3: TGCGCCAGCAGCCAAACCGTAGGGACAGGGTCCAACTATGGCTACACCTTC. It encodes CASSQTVGTGSNYGYTF.

About this clone itself: A much bigger clone sits one base away, suggesting this may be a read error. J is TRBJ1-5 and V is TRBV6-5, with a possible D match to TRBD1 (5 bases). CDR1 and CDR2 (germline): MNHEY, SVGAGI. This CDR3 has 13 amino acids. V lost 5 bases, J lost 2 bases, and 7 bases lay in between. CDR3 amino acids: CASSGRGNQPQHF. In DNA, the CDR3 is TGTGCCAGCAGTGGCAGGGGCAATCAGCCCCAGCATTTT.